A selection of T cell receptor beta chains follows, all from one sample in a study of cytomegalovirus exposure and HLA in healthy donors. Sequencing used immunoSEQ multiplex PCR; TCRdb keeps in-frame clones, though not all of them. Of tens of thousands of clones in the sample, about 74% are singletons; the top ten hold 22%. Source material: PBMCs. These receptors all come from a woman aged 30 to 39 in good health and CMV-seropositive. Each CDR3 is given with its conserved first and last residue. Fields, in order: D gene, J gene, clone size, V gene, CDR3 protein, CDR3 DNA. D genes are given only for firm matches. Part of the rows lack a size; the others show once, few, many or a class for expanded clones.

D: .; J: TRBJ1-2; size: once; V: TRBV4-1; CDR3: CASSQDILGAGNYGYTF; DNA: TGCGCCAGCAGCCAAGATATTTTGGGGGCGGGTAACTATGGCTACACCTTC
D: TRBD2; J: TRBJ2-5; size: .; V: TRBV6-5; CDR3: CASSYGGGHQETQYF; DNA: TGTGCCAGCAGTTACGGGGGAGGGCACCAAGAGACCCAGTACTTC
D: .; J: TRBJ2-3; size: .; V: TRBV29-1; CDR3: CSVEAEGITDTQYF; DNA: TGCAGCGTTGAAGCTGAGGGAATTACAGATACGCAGTATTTT
D: .; J: TRBJ1-1; size: .; V: TRBV28; CDR3: CANRPREAGTEAFF; DNA: TGTGCCAACAGACCCAGGGAAGCGGGTACTGAAGCTTTCTTT
D: TRBD2; J: TRBJ2-3; size: .; V: TRBV9; CDR3: CASSVGGGGRDTQYF; DNA: TGTGCCAGCAGCGTAGGGGGGGGAGGGAGAGATACGCAGTATTTT
D: TRBD2; J: TRBJ2-7; size: .; V: TRBV2; CDR3: CASSDAAGGYEQYF; DNA: TGTGCCAGCAGTGACGCGGCGGGAGGATACGAGCAGTACTTC
D: .; J: TRBJ2-4; size: few; V: TRBV25-1; CDR3: CASSEGWGARNIQYF; DNA: TGTGCCAGCAGTGAAGGGTGGGGAGCCAGGAACATTCAGTACTTC
D: .; J: TRBJ2-3; size: .; V: TRBV7-2; CDR3: CASSLRRDGGTDTQYF; DNA: TGTGCCAGCAGCTTACGGCGGGATGGGGGCACAGATACGCAGTATTTT
D: .; J: TRBJ2-7; size: once; V: TRBV15; CDR3: CATSRDETLGTGEQYF; DNA: TGTGCCACCAGCAGAGATGAGACGCTCGGAACGGGAGAGCAGTACTTC
D: TRBD1; J: TRBJ2-7; size: once; V: TRBV10-3; CDR3: CAIMGQGDEQYF; DNA: TGTGCCATCATGGGACAGGGTGACGAGCAGTACTTC
D: TRBD1; J: TRBJ2-2; size: once; V: TRBV5-1; CDR3: CASSPAGTGGTGELFF; DNA: TGCGCCAGCAGCCCGGCCGGGACAGGGGGGACCGGGGAGCTGTTTTTT
D: TRBD1; J: TRBJ2-7; size: .; V: TRBV6-1; CDR3: CASDRDRGREQYF; DNA: TGTGCCAGCGATAGGGACAGGGGGCGGGAGCAGTACTTC
D: TRBD1; J: TRBJ1-2; size: .; V: TRBV4-2; CDR3: CASSQAGQGIYGYTF; DNA: TGTGCCAGCAGCCAAGCGGGACAGGGAATCTATGGCTACACCTTC
D: TRBD1; J: TRBJ1-4; size: few; V: TRBV30; CDR3: CAWSTQGAFNEKLFF; DNA: TGTGCCTGGAGTACCCAGGGGGCGTTTAATGAAAAACTGTTTTTT
D: .; J: TRBJ1-3; size: once; V: TRBV20-1; CDR3: CSAPAGNTIYF; DNA: TGCAGTGCTCCGGCTGGAAACACCATATATTTT
D: .; J: TRBJ2-2; size: .; V: TRBV30; CDR3: CAWSDAVIANTGELFF; DNA: TGTGCCTGGAGTGATGCGGTGATAGCGAACACCGGGGAGCTGTTTTTT
D: TRBD1; J: TRBJ2-7; size: few; V: TRBV5-1; CDR3: CASSSDRDNKYF; DNA: TGCGCCAGCAGCTCGGACAGGGATAATAAGTACTTC
D: TRBD1; J: TRBJ2-7; size: .; V: TRBV5-6; CDR3: CASSLEQGAYEQYF; DNA: TGTGCCAGCAGCTTGGAACAGGGGGCCTACGAGCAGTACTTC
D: TRBD2; J: TRBJ2-5; size: .; V: TRBV6-4; CDR3: CATRGLAGETQYF; DNA: TGTGCCACCCGGGGGCTAGCGGGAGAGACCCAGTACTTC
D: .; J: TRBJ2-1; size: .; V: TRBV6-4; CDR3: CASSDSRGSEQFF; DNA: TGTGCCAGCAGTGACTCTCGGGGAAGCGAGCAGTTCTTC
D: .; J: TRBJ1-1; size: .; V: TRBV5-1; CDR3: CASSDLQGTEAFF; DNA: TGCGCCAGCAGCGATCTACAGGGAACTGAAGCTTTCTTT
D: .; J: TRBJ2-7; size: .; V: TRBV29-1; CDR3: CSVGEHGDLQYF; DNA: TGCAGCGTTGGTGAGCATGGAGATCTGCAGTACTTC
D: .; J: TRBJ1-1; size: .; V: TRBV30; CDR3: CAWIPTGLGDTEAFF; DNA: TGTGCCTGGATCCCGACAGGTTTAGGGGACACTGAAGCTTTCTTT
D: TRBD1; J: TRBJ2-7; size: .; V: TRBV2; CDR3: CASSYAGQGVGYEQYF; DNA: TGTGCCAGCAGTTACGCCGGACAGGGCGTCGGCTACGAGCAGTACTTC
D: TRBD2; J: TRBJ2-7; size: .; V: TRBV11-1; CDR3: CASKLRREDYEQYF; DNA: TGTGCCAGTAAGCTTAGGCGGGAGGACTACGAGCAGTACTTC
D: .; J: TRBJ1-5; size: .; V: TRBV19; CDR3: CASSNRNNQPQHF; DNA: TGTGCCAGTAGTAACAGGAACAATCAGCCCCAGCATTTT
D: .; J: TRBJ2-7; size: few; V: TRBV6-5; CDR3: CASSYSYAGVYEQYF; DNA: TGTGCCAGCAGTTACTCTTATGCGGGCGTCTACGAGCAGTACTTC
D: .; J: TRBJ2-3; size: .; V: TRBV6-5; CDR3: CASSTRDSGPDTQYF; DNA: TGTGCCAGCAGTACCCGGGACTCAGGGCCAGATACGCAGTATTTT
D: TRBD2; J: TRBJ2-7; size: .; V: TRBV4-1; CDR3: CASSQVGGAYEQYF; DNA: TGCGCCAGCAGCCAAGTGGGGGGGGCCTACGAGCAGTACTTC
D: TRBD2; J: TRBJ2-1; size: few; V: TRBV7-2; CDR3: CASSSQAGTSGRVNEQFF; DNA: TGTGCCAGCAGCTCACAAGCCGGGACTAGCGGGAGAGTGAATGAGCAGTTCTTC
D: .; J: TRBJ1-1; size: .; V: TRBV7-9; CDR3: CASILRQAINTEAFF; DNA: TGTGCCAGCATCCTTCGACAGGCCATAAACACTGAAGCTTTCTTT
D: TRBD1; J: TRBJ2-3; size: few; V: TRBV10-3; CDR3: CAIRGQGKPDTQYF; DNA: TGTGCCATCAGGGGACAGGGTAAGCCAGATACGCAGTATTTT
D: .; J: TRBJ1-2; size: .; V: TRBV28; CDR3: CASSPLLTGNYGYTF; DNA: TGTGCCAGCAGTCCCCTTTTAACAGGGAACTATGGCTACACCTTC
D: .; J: TRBJ1-1; size: .; V: TRBV28; CDR3: CASIRGTEAFF; DNA: TGTGCCAGCATTAGGGGGACTGAAGCTTTCTTT
D: .; J: TRBJ1-2; size: few; V: TRBV4-1; CDR3: CASSQLLGAQGGYGYTF; DNA: TGCGCCAGCAGCCAACTACTGGGGGCACAGGGCGGCTATGGCTACACCTTC
D: TRBD2; J: TRBJ2-1; size: .; V: TRBV29-1; CDR3: CSVERESGVASNEQFF; DNA: TGCAGCGTTGAACGGGAGAGCGGGGTGGCTAGCAATGAGCAGTTCTTC
D: .; J: TRBJ1-1; size: .; V: TRBV7-2; CDR3: CASSPTETEAFF; DNA: TGTGCCAGCAGCCCGACGGAGACTGAAGCTTTCTTT
D: .; J: TRBJ1-2; size: once; V: TRBV6-1; CDR3: CASSDGWRGYTF; DNA: TGTGCCAGCAGTGACGGTTGGCGGGGCTACACCTTC
D: .; J: TRBJ1-5; size: .; V: TRBV28; CDR3: CASSWLGEGSNQPQHF; DNA: TGTGCCAGCAGTTGGTTAGGGGAGGGGAGCAATCAGCCCCAGCATTTT
D: .; J: TRBJ1-4; size: .; V: TRBV2; CDR3: CASRARQINEKLFF; DNA: TGTGCCAGCAGGGCTCGACAGATTAATGAAAAACTGTTTTTT
D: .; J: TRBJ1-4; size: .; V: TRBV30; CDR3: CAWSVLGRSEKLFF; DNA: TGTGCCTGGAGTGTACTCGGGAGGAGTGAAAAACTGTTTTTT
D: TRBD2; J: TRBJ2-3; size: few; V: TRBV10-3; CDR3: CATHGRELLSTDTQYF; DNA: TGTGCCACCCATGGGCGGGAGCTCTTAAGCACAGATACGCAGTATTTT
D: TRBD2; J: TRBJ2-1; size: .; V: TRBV4-2; CDR3: CASSQEIAGVNEQFF; DNA: TGTGCCAGCAGCCAAGAGATAGCGGGAGTTAATGAGCAGTTCTTC
D: .; J: TRBJ2-7; size: once; V: TRBV6-1; CDR3: CASSLPRGYYEQYF; DNA: TGTGCCAGCAGTCTTCCCAGGGGTTACTACGAGCAGTACTTC
D: .; J: TRBJ1-1; size: .; V: TRBV29-1; CDR3: CSVEAQGNTEAFF; DNA: TGCAGCGTTGAGGCCCAGGGGAACACTGAAGCTTTCTTT
D: TRBD1; J: TRBJ1-3; size: .; V: TRBV6-5; CDR3: CASRRDRGRENTIYF; DNA: TGTGCCAGCAGACGAGACAGGGGGCGAGAAAACACCATATATTTT
D: .; J: TRBJ1-1; size: .; V: TRBV2; CDR3: CASSPREGRGNTEAFF; DNA: TGTGCCAGCAGCCCCCGGGAGGGAAGGGGGAACACTGAAGCTTTCTTT
D: TRBD1; J: TRBJ1-6; size: .; V: TRBV6-5; CDR3: CASSLDRGGSPLHF; DNA: TGTGCCAGCAGTCTGGACAGGGGAGGTTCACCCCTCCACTTT
D: .; J: TRBJ1-5; size: few; V: TRBV21-1; CDR3: CASIAPDSRPQHF; DNA: TGTGCCAGCATAGCCCCCGACTCGAGGCCCCAGCATTTT
D: .; J: TRBJ2-1; size: .; V: TRBV7-2; CDR3: CASSSPLGASKKVGEQFF; DNA: TGTGCCAGCAGTTCACCATTGGGGGCTTCTAAGAAAGTAGGTGAGCAGTTCTTC
D: TRBD1; J: TRBJ2-2; size: .; V: TRBV7-7; CDR3: CASSRDRTNTGELFF; DNA: TGTGCCAGCAGCAGGGACAGGACGAACACCGGGGAGCTGTTTTTT